The present entry profiles one T cell receptor (beta chain) with its context. The antigen is unknown. These data belong to a study of CD8+ T cells in alopecia areata. Study-wide background: Tofacitinib ran for 6 to 18 months before 6 months off drug. The percentage of affected scalp area served as the score of severity for treated patients.

RNA extraction and reverse transcription yielded cDNA as sequencing template. Using immunoSEQ multiplex PCR, the repertoire was profiled, and TCRdb retains in-frame clones only, with some absent. The data show some 150,000 clones, with 86% seen just once and under 15% held by the top ten. General study results and limits: Many of the expanded lesional clones endured in scalp and blood while on tofacitinib. Expanded CD8+ clones among the top 100, and scalp clonality, were significantly decreased by tofacitinib.

Germline CDR1 and CDR2: SEHNR and FQNEAQ (reference sequence). The germline V and J ends were trimmed by 5 bases and 6 bases, with 13 bases remaining between them. This CDR3 spans 14 amino acids. The treatment: oral pan-JAK inhibitor, 5-10 mg twice daily. The sequencing used CD8+ T cells sorted from blood, collected at week 4, from a patient treated with tofacitinib. This chain links TRBV7-9 with TRBJ2-2; TRBD1 might be the D (5 bases). The receptor was isolated from a human donor with alopecia areata. CDR3 nucleotides: TGTGCCAGCAGCCACGCAGACAGTTCCGGGGAGCTGTTTTTT. Its translation: CASSHADSSGELFF. Looking up the rest from reference TRBV7-9 and TRBJ2-2 gives the full variable domain: DTGVSQNPRHKITKRGQNVTFRCDPISEHNRLYWYRQTLGQGPEFLTYFQNEAQLEKSRLLSDRFSAERPKGSFSTLEIQRTEQGDSAMYLCASSHADSSGELFFGEGSRLTVL.